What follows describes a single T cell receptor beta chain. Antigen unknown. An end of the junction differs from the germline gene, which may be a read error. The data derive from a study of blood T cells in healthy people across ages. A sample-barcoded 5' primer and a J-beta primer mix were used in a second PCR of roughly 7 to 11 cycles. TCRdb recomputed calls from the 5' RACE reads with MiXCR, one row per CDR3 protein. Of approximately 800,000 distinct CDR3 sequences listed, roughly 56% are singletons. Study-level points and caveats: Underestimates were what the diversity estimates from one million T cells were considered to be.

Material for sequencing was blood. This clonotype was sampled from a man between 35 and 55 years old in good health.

The CDR3 sequence: CASGQALGLTGGNEQFF. The CDR3 region has the DNA TGTGCCAGCGGCCAAGCTTTGGGGCTCACCGGGGGCAATGAGCAGTTCTTC. The V gene is TRBV14, the J gene TRBJ2-1; tentative D call: TRBD2 (6 bases). The CDR3 consists of 17 residues. Looked up from germline, CDR1 is SGHDN and CDR2 is FVKESK.